This entry lists 16 T cell receptor beta chains sequenced from one sample in a study of T cells in Graves' hyperthyroidism and ophthalmopathy. Researchers amplified the TCR beta CDR3 regions from RNA transcripts. In the first-round RT-PCR of the TCR CDR3, the HTBI primer set was used. TCRdb re-derived calls from the multiplex PCR reads in MiXCR, one entry per CDR3 protein. The table lists a few hundred thousand distinct CDR3 sequences, 16% of them singletons, with 2.5% to 4% in the top ten. Sample: blood. These receptors came from a middle-aged woman with Graves' ophthalmopathy.

This clonotype was seen many times. The CDR3 sequence: CASKRGPEAFF. The CDR3 DNA follows: TGCGCCAGCAAGAGGGGGCCTGAAGCTTTCTTT. J is TRBJ1-1 and V is TRBV4-1; 7 nucleotides agree with TRBD1. The CDR3 consists of 11 residues. The junction had 2 bases not matched to a gene; V was cut back by 7 bases and J by 6 bases. Looked up from germline, CDR1 is MGHRA and CDR2 is YSYEKL.

This clonotype was counted at least ten times. The chain joins TRBV6-1 to TRBJ2-1; TRBD1 might be the D (6 bases). The CDR3 covers 13 residues. The germline gives CDR1 MNHNS, CDR2 SASEGT. Trimming took off 4 bases at V and 8 bases at J, with 12 bases between the two ends. The CDR3 here is CASSATGYDEQFF. The CDR3 DNA is TGTGCCAGCAGTGCAACAGGGTACGATGAGCAGTTCTTC.

The chain has TRBV5-1 and TRBJ2-5; D remains ambiguous. The CDR3 runs to 13 residues. Germline-derived CDR1 and CDR2 are SGHRS and YFSETQ. V lost 1 base, J lost 5 bases, and 9 bases lay in between. As DNA, the CDR3 is TGCGCCAGCAGCTTGCGTCCCCGGGAGACCCAGTACTTC. Translated, it gives CASSLRPRETQYF.

CDR3 DNA: TGTGCCAGCAGTTCTAGCGGGGGGGCTCAGATAGATACGCAGTATTTT. Translation: CASSSSGGAQIDTQYF. This chain uses TRBV12-3 or TRBV12-4 with TRBJ2-3, with 12 bases matching TRBD2. Trimming cost V 4 bases and J 5 bases; bases outside gene matches: 7. The CDR3 has 16 residues.

The sample holds many counts of this clonotype. The CDR3 spells CSAGIAGVWEQFF. DNA of the CDR3: TGCAGTGCTGGGATAGCGGGAGTATGGGAGCAGTTCTTC. The chain couples TRBV20-1 to TRBJ2-1; TRBD2 matches 9 bases. V dropped 5 bases and J dropped 10; count of bases not matched to a gene: 9. The CDR3 runs to 13 residues. Germline-derived CDR1 and CDR2 are DFQATT and SNEGSKA (reference sequence).

In its sample, this clonotype was seen many times. The chain couples TRBV11-2 to TRBJ1-3; TRBD1 is a possible D gene (5 bases). Trimming removed 2 bases at V and 0 bases at J, with 8 bases between. Looked up from germline, CDR1 is SGHAT and CDR2 is FQNNGV. This CDR3 is 15 amino acids long. The CDR3 reads CASSLLDSSGNTIYF. DNA for the CDR3: TGTGCCAGCAGCTTACTTGACAGCTCTGGAAACACCATATATTTT.

This clonotype was seen ten or more times. V and J are TRBV13 and TRBJ2-1, with a weak D call TRBD1 (5 bases). The CDR3 totals 15 residues. V lost 7 bases and J 4 bases, leaving 17 bases between the germline ends. CDR1 and CDR2 from the germline V gene are PRHDT and FYEKMQ (reference sequence). The CDR3 loop reads CASTKGNANYNEQFF. In DNA, the CDR3 is TGTGCCAGCACTAAGGGGAACGCAAATTACAATGAGCAGTTCTTC.

The CDR3 sequence is CASSYRGIDGYTF. The CDR3 DNA is TGTGCCAGCAGTTACAGGGGAATTGATGGCTACACCTTC. V and J are TRBV28 and TRBJ1-2; TRBD1 matches 7 bases. Germline V CDR1 and CDR2: MDHEN, SYDVKM. The CDR3 sequence is 13 residues long. Trimming cost V 4 bases and J 6 bases; bases outside gene matches: 5.

Many counts were recorded for this clonotype. The chain recombines TRBV12-3 or TRBV12-4 with TRBJ1-2; a possible D gene is TRBD1 (6 bases). CDR3 size: 14 residues. The V end lost 6 bases, the J end lost 7 bases, and 18 bases lay between the germline ends. The DNA of the CDR3 is TGTGCCAGCAGCCCACAGGGTCTAAGAGGTGGCTACACCTTC. This encodes CASSPQGLRGGYTF.

This clonotype was observed a handful of times. CDR3 protein: CASSAGLVRAKNIQYF. CDR3 nucleotide sequence: TGTGCCAGCAGCGCCGGACTCGTTAGGGCCAAAAACATTCAGTACTTC. The V call is TRBV3-1, the J call TRBJ2-4, with a tentative D call TRBD2 (5 bases). The CDR3 runs 16 residues. Trimming removed 5 bases at V and 1 base at J, with 15 bases between. Per germline, CDR1 LGHDT and CDR2 YNNKEL (reference sequence).

The J gene is TRBJ1-2, the V gene TRBV20-1; maybe TRBD1 (5 bases). The CDR3 extends over 14 amino acids. The V end lost 0 bases, the J end lost 2 bases, and 10 bases lay between the germline ends. The germline V gene has CDR1 DFQATT and CDR2 SNEGSKA (reference sequence). The DNA for the CDR3 is TGCAGTGCTAGAGATGACAGTACGAACTATGGCTACACCTTC. Its protein is CSARDDSTNYGYTF.

The gene calls are TRBV7-8 and TRBJ2-1; TRBD2 matches at 13 bases. V lost 3 bases to trimming and J lost 7 bases; unmatched junction nucleotides: 9. CDR3 size: 17 residues. The germline gives CDR1 SGHVS, CDR2 FQNEAQ. The CDR3 spells CASSLPQTSGRQNEQFF. CDR3 nucleotide sequence: TGTGCCAGCAGCTTGCCCCAGACTAGCGGGAGGCAGAATGAGCAGTTCTTC.

This clonotype appeared many times. The genes are TRBV18 and TRBJ1-1; tentative D call: TRBD1 (6 bases). V was cut by 3 bases and J by 3 bases, with 11 bases left in between. Germline-derived CDR1 and CDR2 are KGHSH and LQKENI. This CDR3 contains 14 residues. CDR3 in amino acids: CASSPQGLDTEAFF. The DNA for the CDR3 is TGTGCCAGCTCACCGCAGGGGTTGGACACTGAAGCTTTCTTT.

The chain links TRBV4-1 to TRBJ1-3, with 10 bases identical to TRBD1. Germline V gene lookup returns CDR1 MGHRA and CDR2 YSYEKL. J lost 0 bases, V lost 1 base, and 9 bases had no gene match. The CDR3 runs 19 residues. CDR3 sequence: CASSQVVGTGDSSGNTIYF. The CDR3, as DNA: TGCGCCAGCAGCCAAGTTGTCGGGACAGGGGATTCCTCTGGAAACACCATATATTTT.

This clonotype showed up just a few times. This sequence joins TRBV20-1 and TRBJ1-1; no clear D. The CDR3 is made up of 14 amino acids. The V gene's germline CDR1 is DFQATT and CDR2 SNEGSKA (reference sequence). Trimming pared 5 bases from V and 0 bases from J, leaving 13 bases between. CDR3 in DNA: TGCAGTGCTGGAACCGGGCCGTTGAACACTGAAGCTTTCTTT. Amino acid sequence: CSAGTGPLNTEAFF.

The rearrangement uses TRBV5-5 and TRBJ2-1; 12 positions match TRBD2. The CDR3 loop spans 15 amino acids. The junction had 7 bases not matched to a gene; V was cut back by 4 bases and J by 8 bases. Looked up from germline, CDR1 is SGHKS and CDR2 is YYEKEE (reference sequence). The CDR3 coding sequence is TGTGCCAGCAGCGTCATCCTAGCGGGAGGGGATGAGCAGTTCTTC. It yields the protein CASSVILAGGDEQFF.